This record concerns one T cell receptor beta chain sequence. The antigen remains undetermined. The protocol was immunoSEQ multiplex PCR, while the TCRdb copy is restricted to in-frame clones and leaves out a portion. This repertoire shows approximately 130,000 clones, around four fifths found once; its top ten account for less than 4%. The sample belongs to a study of cytotoxic CD8 clonotypes in ibrutinib-treated CLL. Study overall: After a median of about 62 months, 14 patients stayed remitted and approximately twelve progressed; responses had been partial in around 24 and complete in 2. Points from the study as a whole: Few clonotypes were public, and these shrank or held steady under treatment.

With 8 bases removed from V and 3 bases from J, the gap between germline ends came to 20 bases. The CDR3 is 15 amino acids. CDR1 and CDR2 (germline): SGHTA, FQGNSA. Sample: PBMCs, taken after 24 months of ibrutinib treatment. The J gene is TRBJ2-7, the V gene TRBV7-2; D assignment may be TRBD1 or TRBD2 (7 bases each). The receptor's source is a human donor with chronic lymphocytic leukemia. The CDR3 spells CASRTRGGGGYEQYF. CDR3 bases: TGTGCCAGCCGGACTAGAGGAGGGGGCGGCTACGAGCAGTACTTC.